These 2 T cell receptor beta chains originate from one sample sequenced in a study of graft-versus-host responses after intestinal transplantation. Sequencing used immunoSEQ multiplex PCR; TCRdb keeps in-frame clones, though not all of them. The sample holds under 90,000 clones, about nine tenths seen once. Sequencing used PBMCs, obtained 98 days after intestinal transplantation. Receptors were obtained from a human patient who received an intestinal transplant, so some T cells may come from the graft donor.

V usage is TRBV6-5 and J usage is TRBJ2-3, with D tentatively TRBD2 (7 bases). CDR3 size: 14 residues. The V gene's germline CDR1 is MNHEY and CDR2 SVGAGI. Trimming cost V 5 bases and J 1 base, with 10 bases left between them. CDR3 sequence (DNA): TGTGCCAGCAGTAACGGGGGGCGCACAGATACGCAGTATTTT. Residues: CASSNGGRTDTQYF.

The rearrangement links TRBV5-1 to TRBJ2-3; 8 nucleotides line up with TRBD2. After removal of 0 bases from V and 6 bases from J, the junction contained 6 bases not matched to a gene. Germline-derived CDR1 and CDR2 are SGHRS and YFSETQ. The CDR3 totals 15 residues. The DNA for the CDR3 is TGCGCCAGCAGCTTGGCGGGGGGGCCGCCCGATACGCAGTATTTT. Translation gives CASSLAGGPPDTQYF. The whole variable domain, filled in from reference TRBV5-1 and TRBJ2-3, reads KAGVTQTPRYLIKTRGQQVTLSCSPISGHRSVSWYQQTPGQGLQFLFEYFSETQRNKGNFPGRFSGRQFSNSRSEMNVSTLELGDSALYLCASSLAGGPPDTQYFGPGTRLTVL.